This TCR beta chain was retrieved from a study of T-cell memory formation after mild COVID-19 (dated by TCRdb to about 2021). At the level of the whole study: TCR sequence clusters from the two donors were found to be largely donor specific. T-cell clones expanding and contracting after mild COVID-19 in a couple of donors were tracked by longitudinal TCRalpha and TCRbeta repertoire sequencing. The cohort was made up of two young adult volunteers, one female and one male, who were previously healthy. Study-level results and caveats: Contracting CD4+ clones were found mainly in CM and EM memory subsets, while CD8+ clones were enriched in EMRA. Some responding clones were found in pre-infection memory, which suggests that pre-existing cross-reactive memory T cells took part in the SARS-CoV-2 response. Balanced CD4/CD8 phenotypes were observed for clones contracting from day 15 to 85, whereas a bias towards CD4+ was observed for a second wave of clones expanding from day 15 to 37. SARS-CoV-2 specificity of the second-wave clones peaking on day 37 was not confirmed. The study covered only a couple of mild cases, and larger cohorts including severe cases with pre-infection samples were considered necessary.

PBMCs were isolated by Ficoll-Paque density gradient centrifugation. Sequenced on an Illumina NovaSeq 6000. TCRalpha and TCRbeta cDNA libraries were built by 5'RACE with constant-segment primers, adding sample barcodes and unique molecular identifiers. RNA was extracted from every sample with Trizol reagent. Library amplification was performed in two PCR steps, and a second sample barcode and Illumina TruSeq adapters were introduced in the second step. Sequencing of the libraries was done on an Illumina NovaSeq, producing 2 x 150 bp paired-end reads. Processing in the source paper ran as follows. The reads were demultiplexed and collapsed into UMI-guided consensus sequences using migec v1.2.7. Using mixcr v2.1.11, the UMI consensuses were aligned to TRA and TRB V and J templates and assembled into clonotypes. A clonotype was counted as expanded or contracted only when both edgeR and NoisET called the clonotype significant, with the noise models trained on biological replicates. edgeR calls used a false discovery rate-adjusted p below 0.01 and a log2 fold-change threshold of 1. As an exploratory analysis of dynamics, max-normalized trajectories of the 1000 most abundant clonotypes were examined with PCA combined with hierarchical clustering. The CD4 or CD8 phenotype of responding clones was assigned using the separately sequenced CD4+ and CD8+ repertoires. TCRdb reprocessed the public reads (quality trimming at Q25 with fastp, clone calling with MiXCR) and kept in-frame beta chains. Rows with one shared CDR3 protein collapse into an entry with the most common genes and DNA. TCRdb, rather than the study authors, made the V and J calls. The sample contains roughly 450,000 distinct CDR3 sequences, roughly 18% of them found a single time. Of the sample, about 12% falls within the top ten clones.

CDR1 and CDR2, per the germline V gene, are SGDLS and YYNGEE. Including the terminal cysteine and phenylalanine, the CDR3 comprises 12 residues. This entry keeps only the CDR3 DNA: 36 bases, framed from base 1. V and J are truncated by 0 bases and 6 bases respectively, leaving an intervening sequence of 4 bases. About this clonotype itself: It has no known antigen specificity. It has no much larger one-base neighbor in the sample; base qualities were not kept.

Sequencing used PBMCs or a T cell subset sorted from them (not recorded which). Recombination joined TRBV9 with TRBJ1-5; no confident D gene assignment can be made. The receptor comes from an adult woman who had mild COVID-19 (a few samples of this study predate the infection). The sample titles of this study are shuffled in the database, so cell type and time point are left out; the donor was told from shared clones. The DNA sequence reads TGTGCCAGCAGCGTAGCGGGTCAGCCCCAGCATTTT. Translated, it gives CASSVAGQPQHF.